This T cell receptor (beta chain) was obtained from a study of blood T cells in healthy people across ages (dated by TCRdb to the mid-2010s). Describing the broader study: Template switching captured roughly one uniquely barcoded TCR beta cDNA molecule per two T cells in model experiments. Age-related changes in TCR beta repertoire diversity were measured in the study by deep sequencing normalized with unique cDNA molecular identifiers. The donors were divided into four age groups: young (average around 17 years), middle-aged (about 39), aged (under 70) and long-lived (approximately 74). Donors of different ages were randomly distributed across sequencing lanes to avoid experimental bias. For two donors (one aged 18 to 29 and one aged 80 or older), the study analyzed two additional independent replicas of 1 million unique cDNA reads from the same blood draw. Here is what the overall study found, with its caveats: There was a strong correlation between observed TCR beta diversity and the percentage of naive T cells measured by flow cytometry. As age increased, observed TCR beta diversity per million T cells dropped in a roughly linear way, and a significant reduction was already evident by age 40. Conclusive comparison of naive and antigen-experienced compartments was prevented by the profiling of bulk unsorted PBMCs. Compared with the aged group, more naive CD4+ T cells, fewer expanded clones and increased TCR diversity were shown by the long-lived group, suggesting age selection. Estimates of total diversity from one million sequenced T cells were regarded as lower bounds and underestimates. The CMV infection status of donors was not known, potentially confounding age-related changes in expanded clonotypes.

Receptor libraries were prepared by 5' RACE. The reads were generated on an Illumina HiSeq 2500. A second PCR of roughly 6 to 12 cycles was run with a J-beta primer mix and a sample-barcoded 5' primer. A unique molecular identifier was introduced onto each TCR beta cDNA molecule by a template-switch 5' adaptor carrying 12 random nucleotides. At least 2.5 million CDR3-containing paired-end reads were obtained from each sample. First-strand cDNA was synthesized from all RNA with the Mint cDNA synthesis kit, primed by a TRBC-specific oligonucleotide. Following uracil-DNA glycosylase treatment, all cDNA underwent a first 18-cycle PCR with the universal primers M1SS and BC2_uni_R. For the original study's pipeline: Each sample was normalized by randomly selecting 1 million high-quality reads, each carrying a distinct molecular identifier. Reads with shared molecular identifiers were discarded instead of being binned into consensus sequences. MiTCR, run with a Q25 quality threshold and the strictest error-elimination algorithm, handled CDR3 identification, clonotype clustering and error correction. A nonparametric unseen species model with Euler transformation was used to estimate a lower bound on total TCR beta diversity. TCRdb took the public reads, trimmed them with fastp at Q25, ran MiXCR for clone calling and kept in-frame beta chains. Every distinct CDR3 protein forms one entry, paired with its most common genes and DNA. TCRdb, not the authors, supplied the V and J calls. The table for this sample lists around 320,000 distinct CDR3 sequences; about 25% of them were counted only once. The ten biggest clones cover approximately 30% of the sample.

This clonotype was observed a few times. Its antigen is not yet known. Base qualities are not provided; no much larger clone lies one nucleotide away. The CDR3 contains 12 residues, cysteine and phenylalanine counted. Just CDR3 DNA is preserved here, 36 bases in frame from base 1. At the junction V is shortened by 4 bases and J by 2 bases; bases outside the gene matches: 1. In the germline V gene (reference sequence), CDR1 corresponds to DFQATT and CDR2 to SNEGSKA. The roughly 38 donors, aged about 6 to 95 years, were systemically healthy Caucasian individuals from Russia. Approximately 10 milliliters of peripheral blood were collected from each donor into EDTA-treated Vacutainer tubes. Ficoll-Paque density-gradient centrifugation was used to isolate PBMCs, with at least 7 million per sample. Total RNA, at least 6 micrograms per sample, was extracted from PBMCs with Trizol reagent. For every donor, an aliquot of PBMCs went through flow cytometry to measure the percentages of naive CD45RAhigh/CD27high T cells.

The V and J segments used are TRBV20-1 and TRBJ1-2; 7 central bases correspond to TRBD1. This TCR was recovered from a woman in her seventies in good health. The sequencing input was blood. The nucleotide sequence reads TGCAGTGCTAAGGGACAGAACTATGGCTACACCTTC. This sequence encodes CSAKGQNYGYTF.